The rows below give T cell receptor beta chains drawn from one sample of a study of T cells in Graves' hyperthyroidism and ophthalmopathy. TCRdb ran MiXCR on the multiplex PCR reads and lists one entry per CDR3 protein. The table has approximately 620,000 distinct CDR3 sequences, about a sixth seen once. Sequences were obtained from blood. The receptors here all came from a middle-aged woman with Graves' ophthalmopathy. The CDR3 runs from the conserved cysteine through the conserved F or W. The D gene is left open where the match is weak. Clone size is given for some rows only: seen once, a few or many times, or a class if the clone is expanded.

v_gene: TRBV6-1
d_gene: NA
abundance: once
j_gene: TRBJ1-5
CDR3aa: CATDKTGSPGQPQHF
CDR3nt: TGTGCCACCGATAAAACAGGGAGCCCGGGGCAGCCCCAGCATTTT

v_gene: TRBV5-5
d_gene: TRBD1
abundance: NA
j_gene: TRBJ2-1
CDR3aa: CASSLTGDIGEQFF
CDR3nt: TGTGCCAGCAGCTTGACAGGGGACATCGGTGAGCAGTTCTTC

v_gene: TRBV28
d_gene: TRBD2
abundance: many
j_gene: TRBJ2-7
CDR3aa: CASTRTSGSSISYEQYF
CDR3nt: TGTGCCAGCACCCGGACTAGCGGGAGTTCCATTTCCTACGAGCAGTACTTC

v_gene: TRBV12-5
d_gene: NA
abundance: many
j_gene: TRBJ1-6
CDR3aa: CASGLGEHSPLHF
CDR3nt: TGTGCTAGTGGTTTGGGGGAACACTCACCCCTCCACTTT

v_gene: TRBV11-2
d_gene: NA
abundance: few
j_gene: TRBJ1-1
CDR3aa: CASSHRQIEAFF
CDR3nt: TGTGCCAGCAGCCACAGACAGATTGAAGCTTTCTTT

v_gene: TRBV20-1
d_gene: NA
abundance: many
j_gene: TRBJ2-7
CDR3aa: CSARDPRGASYEQYF
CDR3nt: TGCAGTGCTAGAGACCCCCGCGGGGCCTCCTACGAGCAGTACTTC

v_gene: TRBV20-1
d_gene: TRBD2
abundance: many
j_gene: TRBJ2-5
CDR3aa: CSARVSGRETQYF
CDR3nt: TGCAGTGCTAGAGTTAGCGGGAGGGAGACCCAGTACTTC

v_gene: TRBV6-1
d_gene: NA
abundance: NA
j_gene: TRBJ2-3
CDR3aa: CASSERHPGGAQYF
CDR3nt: TGTGCCAGCAGCGAAAGGCACCCCGGGGGAGCGCAGTATTTT

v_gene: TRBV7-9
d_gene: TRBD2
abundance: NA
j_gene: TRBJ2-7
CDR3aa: CASNLSGTSAYEQYF
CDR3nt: TGTGCCAGCAACCTGTCCGGGACTAGCGCCTACGAGCAGTACTTC

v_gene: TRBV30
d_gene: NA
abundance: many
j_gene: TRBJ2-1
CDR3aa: CALGLAYNEQFF
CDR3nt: TGTGCCTTAGGGCTAGCCTACAATGAGCAGTTCTTC

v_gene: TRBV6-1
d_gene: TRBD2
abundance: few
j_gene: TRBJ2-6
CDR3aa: CASNAGTSGQATF
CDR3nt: TGTGCCAGCAACGCCGGGACTAGCGGACAAGCTACTTTC

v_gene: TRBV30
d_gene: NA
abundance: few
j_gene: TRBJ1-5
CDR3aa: CAWSATWGQPQHF
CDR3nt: TGTGCCTGGAGTGCGACCTGGGGTCAGCCCCAGCATTTT

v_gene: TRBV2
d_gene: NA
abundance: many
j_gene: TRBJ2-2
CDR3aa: CASSVADTGELFF
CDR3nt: TGTGCCAGCAGTGTAGCAGACACCGGGGAGCTGTTTTTT